This passage covers 29 T cell receptor beta chains from one sample sequenced in a study of low-dose radiotherapy and immunotherapy resistance in tumors. TRAV- and TRBV-specific primers, spanning alpha and beta chains, primed first-strand cDNA. TCRs were put through about 20 PCR cycles of amplification with Phusion. A constant-region primer and the V-primer adapter served as the primer pair. TCRdb passed the reads through MiXCR, listing each CDR3 protein once. Among 64,000 or so distinct CDR3 sequences listed, less than 35% were seen once. Time point reported: before trial treatment. The material sequenced was PBMCs, taken before treatment. These receptors all stem from a female donor with ovarian cancer.

This clonotype has only a few counts. The V and J genes are TRBV28 and TRBJ2-6; TRBD1 matches at 9 bases. The junction had 13 bases not matched to a gene; V was cut back by 6 bases and J by 1 base. Germline values: CDR1 MDHEN, CDR2 SYDVKM. The CDR3 is 19 amino acids. For the CDR3, the DNA is TGTGCCAGCAGCACCCGGGTTGGGACAGGGTTTTCTGGGGCCAACGTCCTGACTTTC. Its protein product is CASSTRVGTGFSGANVLTF. Full variable domain (rest looked up from reference TRBV28 and TRBJ2-6): DVKVTQSSRYLVKRTGEKVFLECVQDMDHENMFWYRQDPGLGLRLIYFSYDVKMKEKGDIPEGYSVSREKKERFSLILESASTNQTSMYLCASSTRVGTGFSGANVLTFGAGSRLTVL.

This clonotype has ten or more counts. The chain uses TRBV19 and TRBJ2-4; D is unresolved. CDR1 LNHDA and CDR2 SQIVND come from the germline V gene (reference sequence). V lost 6 bases and J lost 8, with 20 bases in between. The CDR3 is 15 amino acids. This chain's CDR3 is CASRALGLSPDIQYF. The CDR3 nucleotides read TGTGCCAGTAGGGCCCTTGGCTTGTCTCCGGACATTCAGTACTTC.

This chain uses TRBV6-2 or TRBV6-3 with TRBJ2-2; D call uncertain. V was pared by 8 bases and J by 4 bases, with 17 bases between. Germline assignment: CDR1 MNHEY and CDR2 SVGEGT. The CDR3 is made up of 15 amino acids. The CDR3 loop is CASVASGQITGELFF. For the CDR3, the DNA is TGTGCCAGCGTTGCATCCGGGCAAATCACCGGGGAGCTGTTTTTT.

As regards this clonotype: A read error may be the cause here, since a much bigger clone is one base away. V is TRBV30 and J is TRBJ1-2; maybe TRBD1 (6 bases). V dropped 2 bases and J dropped 6 bases, with 10 bases sitting between them. This CDR3 spans 12 amino acids. Germline assignment: CDR1 GTSNPN and CDR2 SVGIG (reference sequence). In DNA form, the CDR3 reads TGTGCCTGGAGTCCACAGGGTCATGGCTACACCTTC. Translation gives CAWSPQGHGYTF.

This clonotype was observed many times. The genes are TRBV28 and TRBJ2-5; 8 bases fit TRBD2. CDR1 is MDHEN, CDR2 SYDVKM, per germline. The CDR3 length is 14 residues. The trim removed 3 bases at V and 5 bases at J, leaving 5 bases unmatched. As DNA, the CDR3 is TGTGCCAGCAGTTTTGCGGGGGGCCGGGAGACCCAGTACTTC. Amino acids: CASSFAGGRETQYF.

This clonotype appeared many times. The rearrangement uses TRBV19 and TRBJ2-1; 10 positions match TRBD2. CDR3 length equals 15 residues. Trimming removed 3 bases from V and 4 bases from J; junction bases left unmatched: 3. From germline, CDR1 is LNHDA and CDR2 SQIVND (reference sequence). CDR3 in DNA: TGTGCCAGTAGTATCGAACTAGCGGGGTACAATGAGCAGTTCTTC. This sequence encodes CASSIELAGYNEQFF. Full variable domain (rest looked up from reference TRBV19 and TRBJ2-1): DGGITQSPKYLFRKEGQNVTLSCEQNLNHDAMYWYRQDPGQGLRLIYYSQIVNDFQKGDIAEGYSVSREKKESFPLTVTSAQKNPTAFYLCASSIELAGYNEQFFGPGTRLTVL.

This clonotype was recorded at least ten times. The chain links TRBV30 to TRBJ2-7; no clear D gene. Germline lookup yields CDR1 GTSNPN and CDR2 SVGIG (reference sequence). The CDR3 spans 15 residues. Trimming shortened V by 0 bases and J by 2 bases, and 14 bases separated the two germline ends. The CDR3 protein is CAWSVDRNSAYEQYF. In DNA form, the CDR3 reads TGTGCCTGGAGTGTAGACCGGAATTCGGCCTACGAGCAGTACTTC.

The chain has TRBV20-1 and TRBJ2-1, with 9 bases that match TRBD2. Per germline, CDR1 DFQATT and CDR2 SNEGSKA (reference sequence). V was clipped by 4 bases and J by 6 bases; unmatched bases: 4. This CDR3 contains 13 residues. The CDR3 here is CSATGTSLNEQFF. The CDR3 DNA is TGCAGTGCTACCGGGACTAGCCTCAATGAGCAGTTCTTC.

This clonotype occurred many times. The chain combines TRBV29-1 with TRBJ2-3; D assignment may be TRBD1 or TRBD2 (6 bases each). The V end lost 3 bases, the J end lost 4 bases, and 8 bases lay between the germline ends. The CDR3 covers 12 residues. Germline V CDR1 and CDR2: SQVTM, ANQGSEA. The CDR3 bases are TGCAGCGTTGAGGGGGGCGCAGATACGCAGTATTTT. Protein product: CSVEGGADTQYF.

The V and J genes are TRBV6-2 or TRBV6-3 and TRBJ1-1, with D unresolved. Germline assignment: CDR1 MNHEY and CDR2 SVGEGT. V lost 6 bases and J lost 1, with 9 bases in between. There are 13 residues in the CDR3. The CDR3 region is CASRPDPNTEAFF. The CDR3 DNA follows: TGTGCCAGCAGACCCGACCCGAACACTGAAGCTTTCTTT.

Ten or more counts support this clonotype. The V gene is TRBV19, the J gene TRBJ1-1; 7 positions agree with TRBD1. CDR1 and CDR2 (germline): LNHDA, SQIVND (reference sequence). V shed 5 bases, J shed 0 bases, and the junction held 6 bases outside the gene matches. This CDR3 has 15 amino acids. The CDR3 DNA reads as TGTGCCAGTAGTGCCAAGGGACAGCTGAACACTGAAGCTTTCTTT. It yields the protein CASSAKGQLNTEAFF.

The chain joins TRBV15 to TRBJ1-1; D might be TRBD1 (5 bases). The CDR3 covers 15 residues. The germline V gene has CDR1 LNHNV and CDR2 YYDKDF (reference sequence). V was pared by 1 base and J by 1 base, with 10 bases between. The chain's CDR3 is CATSRGLGQNTEAFF. CDR3 DNA: TGTGCCACCAGCAGAGGCCTAGGACAGAACACTGAAGCTTTCTTT.

This clonotype was found many times. The V and J genes are TRBV29-1 and TRBJ2-7, with unresolved D. With 6 bases removed from V and 2 bases from J, the gap between germline ends came to 14 bases. The CDR3 is 13 amino acids. Germline assignment: CDR1 SQVTM and CDR2 ANQGSEA. The CDR3 protein is CSVPGASTYEQYF. CDR3 nucleotides: TGCAGCGTCCCCGGAGCCTCCACCTACGAGCAGTACTTC.

Concerning this clonotype: A far larger clone lies a single base away; this is likely a read error. The chain carries TRBV7-4 and TRBJ2-1; D is unresolved. There are 14 residues in the CDR3. CDR1 is SGHVT and CDR2 is SQSDAQ in the germline V gene. The CDR3 is CASSLAATYNEQLF. The CDR3, as DNA: TGTGCCAGCAGCTTAGCAGCTACCTACAATGAGCAGTTATTC.

This clonotype was seen only a few times. A much larger clone lies a single base off, so this may be a read error. The chain is built from TRBV4-1 and TRBJ2-3; weak D call: TRBD2 (5 bases). Trimming stripped 0 bases from V and 8 bases from J, with 15 bases between. The length of the CDR3 is 15 residues. CDR1 is MGHRA, CDR2 YSYEKL, per germline. The CDR3 loop reads CASSQDRTPMGTQYF. The DNA for the CDR3 is TGCGCCAGCAGCCAAGATAGGACTCCCATGGGTACGCAGTATTTT.

About this clonotype itself: Since a far larger clone is one base different, this is likely a read error. The V call is TRBV6-2 or TRBV6-3, the J call TRBJ2-7; D unresolved. Germline CDR1 MNHEY, CDR2 SVGEGT. This CDR3 is 13 amino acids long. V gave up 6 bases and J gave up 7 bases, with 16 bases separating them. This CDR3 reads CASRPPAGNEQYF. The DNA for the CDR3 is TGTGCCAGCAGGCCCCCCGCAGGCAATGAGCAGTACTTC.

This clonotype was detected ten times or more. The chain is built from TRBV12-3 or TRBV12-4 and TRBJ2-7; 8 positions match TRBD2. The CDR3 contains 15 residues. Losses at the gene ends were 6 bases for V and 0 bases for J; bases not matched to a gene: 7. DNA for the CDR3: TGTGCCAGCAGCCAGCTAAGCGGGAGCTCCTACGAGCAGTACTTC. Translated, it gives CASSQLSGSSYEQYF.

Points on this clonotype: An end of the junction differs from the germline gene, which may be a read error. The J gene is TRBJ1-1, the V gene TRBV20-1; D unclear. The CDR3 has 10 amino acids. Per the germline V gene, CDR1 is DFQATT and CDR2 is SNEGSKA (reference sequence). CDR3 in DNA: TGCAGTGCTAGCAGCAATACCTGGGGTTTT. As protein: CSASSNTWGF.

The rearrangement joins TRBV5-6 to TRBJ2-1; D possibly matches TRBD1 or TRBD2 (6 bases each). V lost 0 bases, J lost 2 bases, and 15 bases lay in between. Germline V CDR1 and CDR2: SGHDT, YYEEEE. The CDR3 spans 17 residues. CDR3 in amino acids: CASSLAGGGPPYNEQFF. CDR3 in DNA: TGTGCCAGCAGCTTGGCTGGTGGGGGGCCACCCTACAATGAGCAGTTCTTC.

This clonotype appeared many times. The chain recombines TRBV9 with TRBJ2-3, with D possibly TRBD2 on 5 matching bases. The CDR3 is 14 residues long. The germline V gene has CDR1 SGDLS and CDR2 YYNGEE. Trimming took 2 bases from V and 6 from J, leaving 13 bases between them. The DNA of the CDR3 is TGTGCCAGCAGCGTGAGCGGAGGTGGGGATACGCAGTATTTT. Its translation: CASSVSGGGDTQYF.

This clonotype was picked up many times. The chain is built from TRBV2 and TRBJ2-1; D possibly corresponds to TRBD2 (6 bases). The germline CDR1 and CDR2 sequences are SNHLY and FYNNEI. Trimming took 7 bases from V and 7 from J, leaving 23 bases between them. The CDR3 extends over 16 amino acids. CDR3 in DNA: TGTGCCAGCACCCGAACGAATAGCGGAGTGGGGAATGAGCAGTTCTTC. Residues: CASTRTNSGVGNEQFF.

This clonotype was counted at least ten times. The chain carries TRBV28 and TRBJ2-3, with a weak D call TRBD2 (7 bases). The length of the CDR3 is 15 residues. From germline, CDR1 is MDHEN and CDR2 SYDVKM. V lost 3 bases and J lost 6, with 16 bases in between. The CDR3 here is CASSFTRTRGDTQYF. Written as DNA, the CDR3 is TGTGCCAGCAGTTTCACCAGGACTAGGGGGGATACGCAGTATTTT.

The CDR3 bases are TGCAGCGTTGGTGGAGTTAACGGGAGAGTAGCCTACAATGAGCAGTTCTTC. Amino acid sequence: CSVGGVNGRVAYNEQFF. This chain uses TRBV29-1 with TRBJ2-1; perhaps TRBD2 as D (6 bases). CDR1 and CDR2 (germline): SQVTM, ANQGSEA. This CDR3 comprises 17 residues. V was pared by 4 bases and J by 2 bases, with 21 bases between.

This clonotype occurred many times. The CDR3 nucleotides read TGTGCCAGCAGCTTGGACACTAGCTACGAGCAGTACTTC. Translation: CASSLDTSYEQYF. The genes are TRBV5-6 and TRBJ2-7; D perhaps matches TRBD2 (5 bases). Per germline, CDR1 SGHDT and CDR2 YYEEEE. This CDR3 spans 13 amino acids. The V gene lost 0 bases and the J gene lost 3 bases, with 7 bases spanning the gap.

This clonotype came up many times. The chain uses TRBV19 and TRBJ2-7; 8 positions agree with TRBD1. The trim removed 6 bases at V and 6 bases at J, leaving 10 bases unmatched. The length of the CDR3 is 14 residues. Germline CDR1 LNHDA, CDR2 SQIVND (reference sequence). CDR3 loop: CASRSGRGLTEQYF. For the CDR3, the DNA is TGTGCCAGTAGGTCTGGCAGGGGGCTTACCGAGCAGTACTTC. The full variable domain, rest sourced from reference TRBV19 and TRBJ2-7, is DGGITQSPKYLFRKEGQNVTLSCEQNLNHDAMYWYRQDPGQGLRLIYYSQIVNDFQKGDIAEGYSVSREKKESFPLTVTSAQKNPTAFYLCASRSGRGLTEQYFGPGTRLTVT.

About this clonotype itself: A far larger clone lies a single base away; this is likely a read error. The genes are TRBV7-6 and TRBJ2-2; either TRBD1 or TRBD2 may fit D (5 bases each). The CDR3 has 18 residues. The V end was cut by 5 bases, the J end by 5 bases, with 24 bases between. Germline V CDR1 and CDR2: SGHVS, FNYEAQ. The DNA for the CDR3 is TGTGCCAGCAGCAATCCCCAGTATTTCGGGACGGGGACCGGGGAGCTGTTTTTT. Amino acid sequence: CASSNPQYFGTGTGELFF.

The J gene is TRBJ1-2, the V gene TRBV5-1; D is ambiguous. Germline CDR1 is SGHRS and CDR2 is YFSETQ. V lost 6 bases, J lost 4 bases, and 16 bases lay in between. The CDR3 contains 14 residues. The CDR3 protein is CASKEGYTSYGYTF. In DNA form, the CDR3 reads TGCGCCAGCAAGGAGGGCTATACCAGCTATGGCTACACCTTC.

Notes on this clonotype: A read error is likely here: a far larger clone is one base away. This chain uses TRBV7-2 with TRBJ2-1; 7 bases match TRBD1. The ends lost 5 bases at V and 5 bases at J; junction bases unmatched: 3. This CDR3 region has 13 residues. Germline CDR1 is SGHTA and CDR2 is FQGNSA. CDR3 in DNA: TGTGCCAGCAGCGGGACAGTAAACAATGAGCAGTTCTTC. It translates to CASSGTVNNEQFF.

This clonotype was seen many times. This sequence joins TRBV6-5 and TRBJ2-7; 10 positions match TRBD2. Germline lookup yields CDR1 MNHEY and CDR2 SVGAGI. The junction had 8 bases not matched to a gene; V was cut back by 0 bases and J by 6 bases. This CDR3 comprises 16 residues. The CDR3 reads CASSYSNGLAGVEQYF. In nucleotides, the CDR3 is TGTGCCAGCAGTTACTCGAACGGTCTAGCGGGAGTCGAGCAGTACTTC.